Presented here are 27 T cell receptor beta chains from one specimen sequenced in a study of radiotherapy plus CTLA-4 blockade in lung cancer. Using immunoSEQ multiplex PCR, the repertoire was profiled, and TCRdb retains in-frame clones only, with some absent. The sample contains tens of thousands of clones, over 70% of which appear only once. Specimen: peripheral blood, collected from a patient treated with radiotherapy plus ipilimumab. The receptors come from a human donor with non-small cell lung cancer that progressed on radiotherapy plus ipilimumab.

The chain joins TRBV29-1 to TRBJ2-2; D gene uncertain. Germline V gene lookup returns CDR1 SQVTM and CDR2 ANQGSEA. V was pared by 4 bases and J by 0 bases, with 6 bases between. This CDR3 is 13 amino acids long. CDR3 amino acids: CSVVSSNTGELFF. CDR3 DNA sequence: TGCAGCGTTGTATCGTCGAACACCGGGGAGCTGTTTTTT.

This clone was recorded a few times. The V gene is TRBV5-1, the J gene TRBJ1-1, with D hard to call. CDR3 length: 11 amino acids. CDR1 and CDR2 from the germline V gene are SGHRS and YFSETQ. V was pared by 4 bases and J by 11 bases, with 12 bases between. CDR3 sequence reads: CASSQDAGAFF. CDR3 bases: TGCGCCAGCAGCCAGGATGCCGGGGCTTTCTTT.

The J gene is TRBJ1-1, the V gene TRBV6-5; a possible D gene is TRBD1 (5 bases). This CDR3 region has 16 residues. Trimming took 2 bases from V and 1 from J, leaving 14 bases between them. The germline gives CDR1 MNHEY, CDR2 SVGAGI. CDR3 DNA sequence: TGTGCCAGCAGTTACCCCCAAGGCGGGGGGAACACTGAAGCTTTCTTT. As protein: CASSYPQGGGNTEAFF.

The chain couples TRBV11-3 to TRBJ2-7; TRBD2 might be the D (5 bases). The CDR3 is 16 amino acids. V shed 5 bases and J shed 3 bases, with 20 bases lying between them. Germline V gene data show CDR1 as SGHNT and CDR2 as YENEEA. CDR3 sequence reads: CASSRPRASYIYEQYF. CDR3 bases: TGTGCCAGCAGCCGACCTAGGGCTAGCTACATCTACGAGCAGTACTTC.

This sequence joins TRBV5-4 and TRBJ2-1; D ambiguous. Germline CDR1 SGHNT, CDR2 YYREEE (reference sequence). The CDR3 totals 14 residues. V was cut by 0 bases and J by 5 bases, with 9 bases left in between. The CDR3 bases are TGTGCCAGCAGCTTGGTCTCTAGGGACAATGAGCAGTTCTTC. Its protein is CASSLVSRDNEQFF.

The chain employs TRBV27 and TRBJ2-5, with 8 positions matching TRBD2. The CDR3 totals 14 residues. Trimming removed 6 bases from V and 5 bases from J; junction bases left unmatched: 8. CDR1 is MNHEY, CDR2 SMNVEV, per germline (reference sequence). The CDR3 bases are TGTGCCAGCAGATTAAGCGGGAGCGGGGAGACCCAGTACTTC. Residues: CASRLSGSGETQYF.

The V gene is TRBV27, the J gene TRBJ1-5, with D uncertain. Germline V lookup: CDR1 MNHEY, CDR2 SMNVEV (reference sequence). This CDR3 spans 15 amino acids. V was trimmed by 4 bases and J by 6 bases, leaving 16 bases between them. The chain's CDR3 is CASSSNRVPGQPQHF. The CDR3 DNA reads TGTGCCAGCAGTTCCAACCGGGTGCCGGGTCAGCCCCAGCATTTT.

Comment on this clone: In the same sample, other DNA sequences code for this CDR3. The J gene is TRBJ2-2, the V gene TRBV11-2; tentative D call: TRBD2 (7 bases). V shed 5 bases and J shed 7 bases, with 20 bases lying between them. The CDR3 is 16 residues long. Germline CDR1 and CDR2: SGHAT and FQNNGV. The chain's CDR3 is CASSRITGRGGGELFF. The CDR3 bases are TGTGCCAGCAGCCGTATTACAGGGAGGGGTGGCGGGGAGCTGTTTTTT. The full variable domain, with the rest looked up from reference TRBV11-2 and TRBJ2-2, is EAGVAQSPRYKIIEKRQSVAFWCNPISGHATLYWYQQILGQGPKLLIQFQNNGVVDDSQLPKDRFSAERLKGVDSTLKIQPAKLEDSAVYLCASSRITGRGGGELFFGEGSRLTVL.

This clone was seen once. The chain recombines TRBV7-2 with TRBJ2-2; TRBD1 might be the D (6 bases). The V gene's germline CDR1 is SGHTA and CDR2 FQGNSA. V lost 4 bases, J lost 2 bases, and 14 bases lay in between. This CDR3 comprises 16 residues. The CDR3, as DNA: TGTGCCAGCAGCTCCCTCCGAGGGGGTAACACCGGGGAGCTGTTTTTT. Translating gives CASSSLRGGNTGELFF.

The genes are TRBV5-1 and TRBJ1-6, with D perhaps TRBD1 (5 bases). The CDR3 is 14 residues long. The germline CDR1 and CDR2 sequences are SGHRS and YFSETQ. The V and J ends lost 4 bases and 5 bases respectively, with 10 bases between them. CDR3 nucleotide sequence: TGCGCCAGCAGCCCAGGACACAATAATTCACCCCTCCACTTT. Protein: CASSPGHNNSPLHF.

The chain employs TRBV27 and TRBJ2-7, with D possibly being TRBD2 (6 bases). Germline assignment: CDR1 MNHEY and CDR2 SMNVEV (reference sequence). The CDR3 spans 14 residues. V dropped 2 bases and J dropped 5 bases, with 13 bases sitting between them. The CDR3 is CASSLGGGRDEQYF. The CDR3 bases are TGTGCCAGCAGTTTAGGTGGAGGGCGGGACGAGCAGTACTTC.

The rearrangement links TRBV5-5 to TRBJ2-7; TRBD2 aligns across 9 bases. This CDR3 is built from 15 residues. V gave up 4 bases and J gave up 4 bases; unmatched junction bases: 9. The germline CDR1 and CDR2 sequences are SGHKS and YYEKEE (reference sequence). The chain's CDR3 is CASSAGLAREYEQYF. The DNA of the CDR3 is TGTGCCAGCAGCGCCGGACTAGCGCGGGAGTACGAGCAGTACTTC.

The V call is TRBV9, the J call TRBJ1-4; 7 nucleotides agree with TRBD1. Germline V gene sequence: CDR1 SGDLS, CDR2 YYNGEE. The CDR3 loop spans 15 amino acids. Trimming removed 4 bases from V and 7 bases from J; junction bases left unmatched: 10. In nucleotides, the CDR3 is TGTGCCAGCAGCCCGTGGCGAGGGGGCCGTGAAAAACTGTTTTTT. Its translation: CASSPWRGGREKLFF.

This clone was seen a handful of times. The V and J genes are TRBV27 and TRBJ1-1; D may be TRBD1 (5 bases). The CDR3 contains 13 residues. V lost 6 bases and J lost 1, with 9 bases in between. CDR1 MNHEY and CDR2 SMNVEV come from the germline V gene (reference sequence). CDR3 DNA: TGTGCCAGCAGACTGACAGCGAACACTGAAGCTTTCTTT. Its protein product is CASRLTANTEAFF.

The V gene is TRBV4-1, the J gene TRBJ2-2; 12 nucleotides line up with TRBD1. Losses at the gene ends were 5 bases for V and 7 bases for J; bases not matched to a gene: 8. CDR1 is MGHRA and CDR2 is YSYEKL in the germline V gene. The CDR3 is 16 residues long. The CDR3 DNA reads TGCGCCAGCAGCTCCGGGACAGGGGGCTCTGGCGGGGAGCTGTTTTTT. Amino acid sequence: CASSSGTGGSGGELFF.

The CDR3, as DNA: TGTGCCACCAGCAGCGGGACTAGCGGGAGGTCCCCCACAGATACGCAGTATTTT. Protein product: CATSSGTSGRSPTDTQYF. The gene calls are TRBV15 and TRBJ2-3; TRBD2 agrees at 15 bases. The CDR3 totals 18 residues. Germline V gene sequence: CDR1 LNHNV, CDR2 YYDKDF (reference sequence). V was pared by 3 bases and J by 2 bases, with 6 bases of the junction left unmatched.

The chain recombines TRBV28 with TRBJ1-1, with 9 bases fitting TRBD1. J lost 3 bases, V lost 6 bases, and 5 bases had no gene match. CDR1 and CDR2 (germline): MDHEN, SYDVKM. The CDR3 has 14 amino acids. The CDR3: CASSEQGAHTEAFF. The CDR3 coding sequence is TGTGCCAGCAGCGAACAGGGGGCTCACACTGAAGCTTTCTTT.

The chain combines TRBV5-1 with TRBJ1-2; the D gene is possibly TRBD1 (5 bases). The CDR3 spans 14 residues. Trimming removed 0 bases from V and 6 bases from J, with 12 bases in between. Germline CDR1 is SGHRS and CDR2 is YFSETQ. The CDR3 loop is CASSLAGESDGYTF. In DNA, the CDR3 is TGCGCCAGCAGCTTGGCGGGGGAGTCGGATGGCTACACCTTC.

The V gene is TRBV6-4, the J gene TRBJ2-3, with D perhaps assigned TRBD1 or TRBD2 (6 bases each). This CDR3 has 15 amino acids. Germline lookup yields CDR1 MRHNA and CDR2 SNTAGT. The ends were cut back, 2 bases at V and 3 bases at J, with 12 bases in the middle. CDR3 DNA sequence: TGTGCCAGCAGTGACGCACTAGGGGGGACAGATACGCAGTATTTT. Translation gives CASSDALGGTDTQYF.

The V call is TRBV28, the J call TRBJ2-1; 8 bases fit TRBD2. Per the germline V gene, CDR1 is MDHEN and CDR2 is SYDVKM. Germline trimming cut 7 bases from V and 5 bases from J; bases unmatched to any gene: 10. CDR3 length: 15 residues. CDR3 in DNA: TGTGCCAGCATGGGAGCGGGAGTGGCCAACAATGAGCAGTTCTTC. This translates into CASMGAGVANNEQFF. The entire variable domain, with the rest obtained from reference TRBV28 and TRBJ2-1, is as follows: DVKVTQSSRYLVKRTGEKVFLECVQDMDHENMFWYRQDPGLGLRLIYFSYDVKMKEKGDIPEGYSVSREKKERFSLILESASTNQTSMYLCASMGAGVANNEQFFGPGTRLTVL.

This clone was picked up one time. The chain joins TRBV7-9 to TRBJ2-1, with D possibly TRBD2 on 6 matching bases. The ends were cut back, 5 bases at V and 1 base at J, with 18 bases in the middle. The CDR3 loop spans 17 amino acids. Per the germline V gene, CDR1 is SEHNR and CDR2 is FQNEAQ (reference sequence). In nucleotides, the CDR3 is TGTGCCAGCAGCCCGGGACTGGTGGGGAGGTCCTACAATGAGCAGTTCTTC. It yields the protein CASSPGLVGRSYNEQFF.

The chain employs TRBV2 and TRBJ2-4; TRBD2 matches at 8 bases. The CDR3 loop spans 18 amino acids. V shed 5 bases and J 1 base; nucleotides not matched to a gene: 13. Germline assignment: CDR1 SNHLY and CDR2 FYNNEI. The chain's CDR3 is CASSPPRGGLVAKNIQYF. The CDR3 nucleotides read TGTGCCAGCAGTCCTCCCCGGGGGGGCCTGGTGGCCAAAAACATTCAGTACTTC.

The CDR3 DNA reads TGTGCCAGCACCGGAAGGTCGGGACAGATTAATTCACCCCTCCACTTT. This gives the protein CASTGRSGQINSPLHF. The chain links TRBV7-8 to TRBJ1-6; 7 bases are shared with TRBD1. V trimming: 7 bases; J trimming: 6 bases; junction bases outside the gene matches: 12. Germline V CDR1 and CDR2: SGHVS, FQNEAQ. This CDR3 has 16 residues.

CDR3 amino acids: CASSQGSGGVGEQFF. The CDR3 nucleotides are TGTGCCAGCAGCCAAGGGAGCGGGGGGGTAGGTGAGCAGTTCTTC. The chain joins TRBV4-2 to TRBJ2-1, with TRBD2 matching over 10 bases. Germline V CDR1 and CDR2: LGHNA, YNFKEQ. The CDR3 runs to 15 residues. With 1 base clipped from V and 9 bases from J, the junction kept 6 bases outside the gene matches.

The CDR3 protein is CASSPRTGDNEKLFF. In nucleotides, the CDR3 is TGTGCCAGCAGCCCACGGACAGGGGATAATGAAAAACTGTTTTTT. The chain combines TRBV7-9 with TRBJ1-4, with 9 bases matching TRBD1. The CDR3 sequence is 15 residues long. CDR1 SEHNR and CDR2 FQNEAQ come from the germline V gene (reference sequence). V gave up 5 bases and J gave up 4 bases; unmatched junction bases: 5.

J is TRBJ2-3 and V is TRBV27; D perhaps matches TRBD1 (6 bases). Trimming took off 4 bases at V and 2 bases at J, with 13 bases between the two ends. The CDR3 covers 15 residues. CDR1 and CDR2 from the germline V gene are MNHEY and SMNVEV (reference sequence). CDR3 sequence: CASSSQNRDTDTQYF. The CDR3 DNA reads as TGTGCCAGCAGTTCCCAAAACAGGGACACAGATACGCAGTATTTT.

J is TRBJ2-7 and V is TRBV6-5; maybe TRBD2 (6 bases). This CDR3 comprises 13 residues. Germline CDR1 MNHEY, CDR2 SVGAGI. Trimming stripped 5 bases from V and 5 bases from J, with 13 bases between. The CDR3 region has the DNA TGTGCCAGCAGTCCCGGGGGTTGGGACGAGCAGTACTTC. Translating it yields CASSPGGWDEQYF.